These 22 T cell receptor beta chains originate from one sample sequenced in a study of cytomegalovirus exposure and HLA in healthy donors. Primers included in the PCR were 60 Vbeta and 13 Jbeta primers. This table comes from immunoSEQ multiplex PCR, and its TCRdb copy is limited to in-frame clones, with some not included. The table has over 100,000 clones, more than 60% seen once. The specimen sequenced was PBMCs. These TCRs come from a middle-aged man in good health and CMV-seropositive.

J is TRBJ2-7 and V is TRBV10-3; D unresolved. The germline CDR1 and CDR2 sequences are ENHRY and SYGVKD. Between the trimmed V and J ends, which lost 0 bases and 0 bases, there was a span of 6 bases. The CDR3 consists of 14 residues. The CDR3 here is CAISESLSSYEQYF. The CDR3, as DNA: TGTGCCATCAGTGAGTCGCTGAGCTCCTACGAGCAGTACTTC.

In its sample, this clone was seen a few times. The chain is built from TRBV2 and TRBJ2-5; 8 bases agree with TRBD1. The CDR3 consists of 14 residues. Germline-derived CDR1 and CDR2 are SNHLY and FYNNEI. Trimming cost V 7 bases and J 5 bases; bases outside gene matches: 9. The CDR3 nucleotides are TGTGCCAGCACACTCAGGGGGCAATCGGAGACCCAGTACTTC. Its translation is CASTLRGQSETQYF.

The gene calls are TRBV15 and TRBJ1-2, with D perhaps matching TRBD1 (5 bases). CDR3 length equals 16 residues. Germline lookup yields CDR1 LNHNV and CDR2 YYDKDF (reference sequence). Trimming removed 1 base from V and 1 base from J, with 13 bases in between. The CDR3 reads CATSRAQGTFNYGYTF. CDR3 sequence (DNA): TGTGCCACCAGCAGAGCGCAGGGAACATTTAACTATGGCTACACCTTC.

The gene calls are TRBV15 and TRBJ1-4; possibly TRBD1 for D (5 bases). This CDR3 has 14 residues. V was trimmed by 3 bases and J by 6 bases, leaving 11 bases between them. CDR1 and CDR2 from the germline V gene are LNHNV and YYDKDF (reference sequence). The CDR3 sequence is CATSRQGRDEKLFF. For the CDR3, the DNA is TGTGCCACCAGCAGGCAGGGTCGGGATGAAAAACTGTTTTTT.

The rearrangement joins TRBV5-4 to TRBJ2-7; D is perhaps TRBD1 (5 bases). The CDR3 spans 14 residues. V lost 0 bases to trimming and J lost 2 bases, with 9 bases between them. Per the germline V gene, CDR1 is SGHNT and CDR2 is YYREEE (reference sequence). The CDR3, as DNA: TGTGCCAGCAGCTTGGAGGCAGGGCCCTACGAGCAGTACTTC. Translated, it gives CASSLEAGPYEQYF.

V usage is TRBV10-2 and J usage is TRBJ2-7; TRBD1 aligns across 7 bases. The CDR3 runs 16 residues. V shed 5 bases, J shed 4 bases, and the junction held 14 bases outside the gene matches. Germline loops: CDR1 WSHSY, CDR2 SAAADI. Written as DNA, the CDR3 is TGCGCCAGCAGTAGGTTATTAAGGGGGCTTTTTTACGAGCAGTACTTC. As protein: CASSRLLRGLFYEQYF.

The chain joins TRBV30 to TRBJ2-2; TRBD1 matches 7 bases. The CDR3 length is 13 residues. V lost 6 bases to trimming and J lost 6 bases; unmatched junction nucleotides: 7. In germline, CDR1 is GTSNPN, CDR2 SVGIG (reference sequence). The CDR3 DNA follows: TGTGCCTGTGGACAGGCCAGTGCCGGGGAGCTGTTTTTT. Translating gives CACGQASAGELFF.

The rearrangement uses TRBV7-2 and TRBJ2-7; TRBD2 might be the D (6 bases). In germline, CDR1 is SGHTA, CDR2 FQGNSA. V was pared by 4 bases and J by 3 bases, with 16 bases between. The CDR3 length is 15 residues. CDR3 loop: CASSSSGVAVYEQYF. In DNA, the CDR3 is TGTGCCAGCAGCTCATCGGGGGTAGCGGTCTACGAGCAGTACTTC.

The chain carries TRBV27 and TRBJ2-1; 8 bases map to TRBD1. The trim removed 5 bases at V and 6 bases at J, leaving 9 bases unmatched. This CDR3 has 15 amino acids. From germline, CDR1 is MNHEY and CDR2 SMNVEV (reference sequence). Here the CDR3 reads CASSPGTGYLNEQFF. The CDR3, as DNA: TGTGCCAGCAGTCCCGGGACAGGCTACCTCAATGAGCAGTTCTTC.

This clone appeared a few times. This chain uses TRBV19 with TRBJ1-1; TRBD1 matches at 7 bases. The CDR3 totals 14 residues. CDR1 is LNHDA, CDR2 SQIVND, per germline (reference sequence). Unmatched junction bases numbered 5, after V lost 0 bases and J lost 7 bases. The CDR3 spells CASSIDLHRGEAFF. DNA for the CDR3: TGTGCCAGTAGTATAGATCTTCACAGGGGTGAAGCTTTCTTT. The full variable domain, completed using reference TRBV19 and TRBJ1-1, is DGGITQSPKYLFRKEGQNVTLSCEQNLNHDAMYWYRQDPGQGLRLIYYSQIVNDFQKGDIAEGYSVSREKKESFPLTVTSAQKNPTAFYLCASSIDLHRGEAFFGQGTRLTVV.

The chain is built from TRBV6-6 and TRBJ2-1, with D unresolved. With 4 bases removed from V and 5 bases from J, the gap between germline ends came to 3 bases. The CDR3 runs to 11 residues. CDR1 and CDR2 from the germline V gene are MNHNY and SVGAGI (reference sequence). CDR3 sequence: CASSLDNEQFF. In DNA, the CDR3 is TGTGCCAGCAGTTTAGACAATGAGCAGTTCTTC.

The chain uses TRBV5-6 and TRBJ2-3; D ambiguous. V dropped 4 bases and J dropped 2 bases, with 20 bases sitting between them. The CDR3 runs to 17 residues. The germline V gene encodes CDR1 SGHDT and CDR2 YYEEEE. CDR3 in amino acids: CASSPPVDFLSTDTQYF. Written as DNA, the CDR3 is TGTGCCAGCAGCCCGCCAGTTGATTTCCTTTCCACAGATACGCAGTATTTT.

The chain employs TRBV30 and TRBJ1-6; D is possibly TRBD1 (5 bases). The ends were cut back, 4 bases at V and 7 bases at J, with 17 bases in the middle. CDR3 length: 15 residues. Germline V gene lookup returns CDR1 GTSNPN and CDR2 SVGIG (reference sequence). CDR3 loop: CAWTRPGRQNSPLHF. The CDR3 region has the DNA TGTGCCTGGACCAGGCCAGGGAGGCAAAATTCACCCCTCCACTTT.

The J gene is TRBJ2-5, the V gene TRBV7-9, with 9 bases aligning to TRBD1. V shed 7 bases, J shed 8 bases, and the junction held 8 bases outside the gene matches. The CDR3 length is 13 residues. Per germline, CDR1 SEHNR and CDR2 FQNEAQ (reference sequence). CDR3 sequence (DNA): TGTGCCAGCACCGGAGGACAGGGGACTACCCAGTACTTC. Protein sequence: CASTGGQGTTQYF.

This chain connects TRBV13 to TRBJ2-5; D gene ambiguous. The germline V and J ends were trimmed by 5 bases and 2 bases, with 6 bases remaining between them. Germline CDR1 PRHDT, CDR2 FYEKMQ (reference sequence). The CDR3 spans 12 residues. CDR3 bases: TGTGCCAGCAGCCCCCAACAAGAGACCCAGTACTTC. It translates to CASSPQQETQYF.

This clone was picked up a small number of times. V and J are TRBV6-4 and TRBJ1-5, with 10 bases matching TRBD1. The CDR3 spans 17 residues. Unmatched junction bases numbered 10, after V lost 6 bases and J lost 2 bases. CDR1 is MRHNA and CDR2 is SNTAGT in the germline V gene. CDR3 in DNA: TGTGCCAGCAGAGACCCTTGTGGGACAGGGGGCAATCAGCCCCAGCATTTT. This sequence encodes CASRDPCGTGGNQPQHF.

The V call is TRBV28, the J call TRBJ1-5; possible D gene TRBD1, 5 bases. CDR3 size: 13 residues. The V end lost 3 bases, the J end lost 7 bases, and 10 bases lay between the germline ends. The germline V gene has CDR1 MDHEN and CDR2 SYDVKM. CDR3: CASSLEGLQPQHF. As DNA, the CDR3 is TGTGCCAGCAGTTTGGAGGGGCTCCAGCCCCAGCATTTT.

This clone appeared a few times. This sequence joins TRBV29-1 and TRBJ2-7; TRBD1 matches at 10 bases. The ends lost 8 bases at V and 3 bases at J; junction bases unmatched: 13. Germline lookup yields CDR1 SQVTM and CDR2 ANQGSEA. This CDR3 region has 15 residues. The DNA for the CDR3 is TGCAGCCCGAGAACCGGATGGGACAGGGGCTACGAGCAGTACTTC. This sequence encodes CSPRTGWDRGYEQYF.

In this sample, this clone turned up a few times. The V gene is TRBV2, the J gene TRBJ2-1; 11 nucleotides match TRBD1. From germline, CDR1 is SNHLY and CDR2 FYNNEI. The junction had 7 bases not matched to a gene; V was cut back by 5 bases and J by 10 bases. CDR3 size: 14 residues. This CDR3 reads CASSPGTGGGEQFF. The CDR3 DNA follows: TGTGCCAGCAGTCCAGGGACAGGGGGAGGAGAGCAGTTCTTC.

The chain has TRBV27 and TRBJ2-1, with D perhaps matching TRBD1 (6 bases). The CDR3 length is 12 residues. V was clipped by 2 bases and J by 10 bases, with 9 bases between them. The germline V gene has CDR1 MNHEY and CDR2 SMNVEV (reference sequence). CDR3 protein: CASSLGGSEQFF. Written as DNA, the CDR3 is TGTGCCAGCAGTTTAGGGGGCAGCGAGCAGTTCTTC.

This clone was detected once. V gene TRBV29-1 combines with J gene TRBJ1-4, with D maybe TRBD1 (5 bases). Germline CDR1 is SQVTM and CDR2 is ANQGSEA. V gave up 5 bases and J gave up 3 bases, with 34 bases separating them. There are 21 residues in the CDR3. This chain's CDR3 is CSVRGGGADRPNSAANEKLFF. The DNA of the CDR3 is TGCAGCGTTCGGGGCGGGGGAGCGGACCGGCCCAATAGTGCGGCTAATGAAAAACTGTTTTTT.

This clone was detected once. The gene calls are TRBV30 and TRBJ2-7; possibly TRBD1 for D (6 bases). The CDR3 covers 14 residues. Trimming removed 8 bases at V and 3 bases at J, with 20 bases between. Germline CDR1 GTSNPN, CDR2 SVGIG (reference sequence). The CDR3 loop is CAGPRGTSFYEQYF. CDR3 DNA sequence: TGTGCCGGCCCGAGAGGGACATCATTCTACGAGCAGTACTTC.